A selection of T cell receptor beta chains follows, all from one sample in a study of T cell changes during pregnancy in multiple sclerosis. Sequencing was performed with immunoSEQ multiplex PCR; in TCRdb, only in-frame clones are kept and a portion is missing. The data contain about 50,000 clones, around 90% of them singletons. Source: peripheral blood, taken after pregnancy. Receptor source: a female donor in good health, enrolled as a control in a pregnancy study. CDR3s include the opening cysteine and the closing phenylalanine or tryptophan. D genes are given only for firm matches. Only some rows state a clone size, as once, few, many or a class for expanded clones.

V gene	J gene	D gene	clone size	CDR3 protein	CDR3 DNA
TRBV27	TRBJ1-1	TRBD1	.	CASSWGQGLNTEAFF	TGTGCCAGCAGTTGGGGACAGGGGCTGAACACTGAAGCTTTCTTT
TRBV6-1	TRBJ1-1	TRBD1	.	CASSTRTGQEAFF	TGTGCCAGCAGTACTCGGACAGGCCAGGAAGCTTTCTTT
TRBV5-1	TRBJ2-7	.	.	CASRVLAASSYEQYF	TGCGCCAGCAGGGTTTTGGCGGCAAGCTCCTACGAGCAGTACTTC
TRBV7-3	TRBJ2-1	.	.	CASSFGTAYNEQFF	TGTGCCAGCAGCTTCGGGACTGCCTACAATGAGCAGTTCTTC
TRBV9	TRBJ2-3	TRBD2	.	CASSVASGSLADTQYF	TGTGCCAGCAGCGTAGCTAGCGGGAGCCTTGCAGATACGCAGTATTTT
TRBV6-1	TRBJ1-5	.	once	CASSDDGIQPQHF	TGTGCCAGCAGTGACGACGGGATACAGCCCCAGCATTTT
TRBV19	TRBJ2-5	.	.	CASSMGPRDRLREETQYF	TGTGCCAGTAGTATGGGGCCTAGGGATCGACTTCGGGAAGAGACCCAGTACTTC
TRBV7-6	TRBJ2-7	TRBD1	.	CASSLRDRVPEQYF	TGTGCCAGCAGCTTACGGGACAGGGTCCCCGAGCAGTACTTC
TRBV21-1	TRBJ2-7	.	.	CASSKRGKLYEQYF	TGTGCCAGCAGCAAACGGGGGAAACTCTACGAGCAGTACTTC
TRBV19	TRBJ2-1	TRBD2	.	CASSIRERGDPYNEQFF	TGTGCCAGTAGTATCCGGGAGCGGGGAGACCCCTACAATGAGCAGTTCTTC
TRBV19	TRBJ2-7	TRBD1	once	CASSLRGQGFYEQYF	TGTGCCAGTAGTCTTCGAGGACAGGGGTTCTACGAGCAGTACTTC
TRBV7-2	TRBJ1-5	TRBD1	.	CASSFNLDRGGNQPQHF	TGTGCCAGCAGCTTTAACCTCGACAGGGGTGGCAATCAGCCCCAGCATTTT
TRBV19	TRBJ2-5	TRBD2	.	CASSIPHGGASETQYF	TGTGCCAGTAGTATTCCTCACGGGGGGGCGTCGGAGACCCAGTACTTC
TRBV13	TRBJ1-2	.	.	CASSVLAGAPGGYTF	TGTGCCAGCAGCGTTTTAGCAGGGGCGCCCGGTGGCTACACCTTC
TRBV5-4	TRBJ1-2	TRBD1	.	CASSEGATNYGYTF	TGTGCCAGCAGCGAGGGGGCCACCAACTATGGCTACACCTTC
TRBV30	TRBJ2-1	TRBD1	.	CAWRGTGAPYNEQFF	TGTGCCTGGAGGGGGACAGGGGCACCCTACAATGAGCAGTTCTTC
TRBV27	TRBJ1-1	.	once	CASSLRPYAAAFF	TGTGCCAGCAGTTTACGGCCTTATGCGGCAGCTTTCTTT
TRBV10-3	TRBJ2-2	TRBD2	.	CAISIYSGTTGELFF	TGTGCCATCAGCATTTATAGCGGGACCACCGGGGAGCTGTTTTTT
TRBV4-1	TRBJ1-5	.	.	CASSRGDSNQPQHF	TGCGCCAGCAGCCGCGGAGACAGCAATCAGCCCCAGCATTTT
TRBV5-4	TRBJ1-3	.	.	CASSQEGPGNTIYF	TGTGCCAGCAGCCAGGAAGGCCCTGGAAACACCATATATTTT
TRBV19	TRBJ2-2	.	.	CASTLGGANTGELFF	TGTGCCTCCACGCTTGGCGGAGCGAACACCGGGGAGCTGTTTTTT
TRBV6-1	TRBJ2-3	TRBD2	.	CASKTSGGPDTQYF	TGTGCCAGTAAGACTAGCGGGGGCCCAGATACGCAGTATTTT
TRBV28	TRBJ2-3	TRBD2	.	CASSLEAGRLDTQYF	TGTGCCAGCAGTTTGGAAGCGGGAAGATTAGATACGCAGTATTTT
TRBV27	TRBJ1-4	.	.	CASSRGEKLFF	TGTGCCAGCAGTAGGGGGGAAAAACTGTTTTTT
TRBV7-3	TRBJ2-6	TRBD1	.	CASSQQGPGANVLTF	TGTGCCAGCAGCCAACAGGGGCCTGGGGCCAACGTCCTGACTTTC
TRBV5-6	TRBJ1-2	.	.	CASSLVAANYGYTF	TGTGCCAGCAGCTTGGTAGCGGCTAACTATGGCTACACCTTC
TRBV7-2	TRBJ2-5	.	.	CASSLEWGGHLETQYF	TGTGCCAGCAGCTTAGAGTGGGGGGGCCATTTGGAGACCCAGTACTTC
TRBV10-1	TRBJ2-5	TRBD1	.	CASSEGTGVQETQYF	TGCGCCAGCAGTGAGGGGACAGGGGTCCAAGAGACCCAGTACTTC
TRBV6-1	TRBJ1-1	TRBD1	.	CASRATGGTEAFF	TGTGCCAGCAGAGCTACAGGGGGAACTGAAGCTTTCTTT
TRBV5-8	TRBJ2-3	TRBD2	.	CASSSPAGVTDTQYF	TGTGCCAGCAGCTCCCCAGCGGGGGTAACAGATACGCAGTATTTT
TRBV29-1	TRBJ1-2	TRBD1	.	CSVEPIPRDRGRHGYGYTF	TGCAGCGTTGAGCCAATCCCCCGGGACAGGGGGCGGCATGGCTATGGCTACACCTTC
TRBV6-5	TRBJ2-4	TRBD2	.	CASSPSGLAKNIQYF	TGTGCCAGCAGTCCTAGCGGGTTAGCCAAAAACATTCAGTACTTC
TRBV5-1	TRBJ2-7	TRBD1	.	CASSFGPTGALDYEQYF	TGCGCCAGCAGCTTCGGTCCTACAGGGGCCCTTGACTACGAGCAGTACTTC
TRBV9	TRBJ1-4	TRBD1	.	CASSGTGSEKLFF	TGTGCCAGCAGCGGGACAGGTAGCGAAAAACTGTTTTTT
TRBV12-5	TRBJ2-4	.	once	CASGFDRSVKNIQYF	TGTGCTAGTGGTTTCGACAGAAGTGTTAAAAACATTCAGTACTTC
TRBV2	TRBJ1-1	TRBD1	.	CASRQGAGDTEAFF	TGTGCCAGCAGACAGGGGGCCGGAGACACTGAAGCTTTCTTT
TRBV6-4	TRBJ2-1	TRBD2	.	CASSEAAGTSGGEQFF	TGTGCCAGCAGTGAGGCCGCTGGGACTAGCGGGGGTGAGCAGTTCTTC
TRBV7-9	TRBJ2-1	.	.	CASSLAGTYNEQFF	TGTGCCAGCAGCTTAGCCGGGACCTACAATGAGCAGTTCTTC
TRBV25-1	TRBJ1-1	TRBD1	.	CASSQGQMNTEAFF	TGTGCCTCCTCCCAGGGACAGATGAACACTGAAGCTTTCTTT
TRBV2	TRBJ1-3	.	once	CASSPPGGSGNTIYF	TGTGCCAGCAGTCCTCCCGGGGGCTCTGGAAACACCATATATTTT
TRBV5-6	TRBJ1-1	.	.	CASSPPGNTEAFF	TGTGCCAGCAGCCCCCCGGGAAACACTGAAGCTTTCTTT
TRBV6-5	TRBJ2-5	TRBD1	.	CASRGTGFFGETQYF	TGTGCCAGCAGAGGGACAGGGTTTTTCGGAGAGACCCAGTACTTC
TRBV9	TRBJ1-1	TRBD1	.	CASSVGGQGFSTEAFF	TGTGCCAGCAGCGTAGGTGGACAGGGGTTTAGCACTGAAGCTTTCTTT
TRBV9	TRBJ1-3	TRBD1	.	CASSKTTGDLGNTIYF	TGTGCCAGCAGCAAGACCACAGGGGACCTTGGAAACACCATATATTTT
TRBV6-1	TRBJ1-4	.	.	CASTGLEKLFF	TGTGCCAGCACTGGGCTAGAAAAACTGTTTTTT
TRBV10-2	TRBJ2-7	.	few	CATTGGGRNEQYF	TGCGCCACCACAGGGGGAGGGAGAAACGAGCAGTACTTC
TRBV7-9	TRBJ2-7	TRBD2	.	CASSYPGLAGGDPYEQYF	TGTGCCAGCAGCTACCCGGGACTAGCGGGAGGGGACCCCTACGAGCAGTACTTC
TRBV27	TRBJ2-7	TRBD2	.	CASSLERGLAGDFGRREQYF	TGTGCCAGCAGTTTAGAGAGAGGACTAGCGGGGGACTTTGGGCGGCGCGAGCAGTACTTC
TRBV7-8	TRBJ2-2	.	.	CASSFTGGELFF	TGTGCCAGCAGCTTTACAGGGGGGGAGCTGTTTTTT
TRBV4-1	TRBJ2-2	TRBD2	.	CASSQVRAGVSTGELFF	TGCGCCAGCAGCCAAGTTAGAGCGGGGGTTAGTACCGGGGAGCTGTTTTTT
TRBV18	TRBJ1-5	TRBD1	.	CASSPDAGQGAFGPQHF	TGTGCCAGCTCACCCGACGCGGGACAGGGGGCTTTTGGGCCCCAGCATTTT
TRBV6-5	TRBJ2-5	TRBD2	.	CASSYSGTSGEETQYF	TGTGCCAGCAGTTACTCGGGGACTAGCGGGGAAGAGACCCAGTACTTC
TRBV23-1	TRBJ2-7	.	.	CASSPSTPNYEQYF	TGCGCCAGCAGTCCAAGTACACCGAACTACGAGCAGTACTTC
TRBV29-1	TRBJ2-3	TRBD1	.	CSVEPDREGTDTQYF	TGCAGCGTTGAACCCGACAGGGAAGGCACAGATACGCAGTATTTT
TRBV10-2	TRBJ2-7	TRBD2	.	CASKVGTSGLFYEQYF	TGCGCCAGCAAAGTCGGGACTAGCGGGTTATTCTACGAGCAGTACTTC
TRBV2	TRBJ2-2	.	.	CASNFQLGGTGELFF	TGTGCCAGCAATTTCCAACTGGGCGGGACCGGGGAGCTGTTTTTT
TRBV5-5	TRBJ2-7	TRBD2	.	CASIDTRGESSYEQYF	TGTGCCAGCATCGATACCCGGGGGGAAAGCTCCTACGAGCAGTACTTC